Below, 24 T cell receptor beta chains from the same sample are listed, as sequenced in a study of blood T cells in healthy people across ages (dated by TCRdb to the mid-2010s). Library generation was performed with 5' RACE. For sequencing, an Illumina HiSeq 2500 was employed. The second PCR ran for roughly 6 to 11 cycles and used a J-beta primer mix along with a sample-barcoded 5' primer. TCRdb redid the processing of the public reads, applying fastp at Q25 and MiXCR, and retained in-frame beta chains. Each CDR3 protein gets just one entry, which takes the most common genes and DNA from the rows behind it. This sample is represented by about a million distinct CDR3 sequences; 51% of them were singletons. The ten largest clones add up to 20% to 25% of the sample. The sequencing sample was made of blood. All receptors come from a woman aged 55-70 years in good health.

This chain connects TRBV5-8 to TRBJ2-7; 9 nucleotides agree with TRBD2. From germline, CDR1 is SGHTS and CDR2 YDEGEE. The V segment lost 3 bases and the J segment 4 bases; nucleotides outside the gene matches: 8. The CDR3 has 15 residues. CDR3 DNA: TGTGCCAGCAGCTCGGGACTAGCTTTAGGTTACGAGCAGTACTTC. Protein sequence: CASSSGLALGYEQYF.

The chain recombines TRBV20-1 with TRBJ2-1; unclear D gene. CDR1 and CDR2 (germline): DFQATT, SNEGSKA (reference sequence). This CDR3 contains 15 residues. Trimming pared 6 bases from V and 0 bases from J, leaving 15 bases between. CDR3 residues: CSASRLVSSYNEQFF. The CDR3 DNA reads as TGCAGTGCGAGCCGTCTTGTGAGCTCCTACAATGAGCAGTTCTTC.

V usage is TRBV7-2 and J usage is TRBJ1-4; no clear D gene. The V end lost 0 bases, the J end lost 1 base, and 9 bases lay between the germline ends. CDR3 length equals 16 residues. From germline, CDR1 is SGHTA and CDR2 FQGNSA. The DNA of the CDR3 is TGTGCCAGCAGCTTAGCGGCGCGGATAACTAATGAAAAACTGTTTTTT. Translating it yields CASSLAARITNEKLFF. Together with reference TRBV7-2 and TRBJ1-4, the CDR3 gives the full variable domain: GAGVSQSPSNKVTEKGKDVELRCDPISGHTALYWYRQSLGQGLEFLIYFQGNSAPDKSGLPSDRFSAERTGGSVSTLTIQRTQQEDSAVYLCASSLAARITNEKLFFGSGTQLSVL.

V and J are TRBV6-6 and TRBJ1-4; D unclear. This CDR3 comprises 15 residues. Trimming stripped 6 bases from V and 10 bases from J, with 21 bases between. Germline lookup yields CDR1 MNHNY and CDR2 SVGAGI (reference sequence). The CDR3 region has the DNA TGTGCCAGCAGGGCCTCGTCGGGTGGGTTTGTAAAACTGTTTTTT. This codes for CASRASSGGFVKLFF.

Notes on this clonotype: With a much larger clone just one base away, this may be a read error. The chain carries TRBV2 and TRBJ2-5; weak D call: TRBD1 (5 bases). The better agreement between TRBJ2-7 and the DNA end casts doubt on the J call. CDR3 size: 15 residues. Germline CDR1 reads SNHLY; CDR2 reads FYNNEI. CDR3 amino acids: CASQGQATSTHEQYF. DNA of the CDR3: TGTGCCAGTCAGGGCCAGGCTACATCGACCCACGAGCAGTACTTC.

This clonotype was picked up a small number of times. The genes are TRBV3-1 and TRBJ2-1; 9 nucleotides match TRBD2. V was pared by 1 base and J by 8 bases, with 6 bases of the junction left unmatched. The CDR3 has 15 amino acids. Looked up from germline, CDR1 is LGHDT and CDR2 is YNNKEL (reference sequence). The CDR3 coding sequence is TGTGCCAGCAGCCAAGGAGCGGGAGGCGGATATGAGCAGTTCTTC. Residues: CASSQGAGGGYEQFF.

This clonotype was seen once. V usage is TRBV28 and J usage is TRBJ2-7; D is uncertain. This CDR3 spans 11 amino acids. Trimming took 10 bases from V and 2 from J, leaving 9 bases between them. Per the germline V gene, CDR1 is MDHEN and CDR2 is SYDVKM. The chain's CDR3 is CATLGPYEQYF. The CDR3 DNA reads TGTGCCACCCTAGGGCCCTACGAGCAGTACTTC.

The genes are TRBV4-1 and TRBJ2-3; 11 bases agree with TRBD2. The ends lost 3 bases at V and 5 bases at J; junction bases unmatched: 4. Germline V gives CDR1 MGHRA, CDR2 YSYEKL. CDR3 length equals 15 residues. This CDR3 is CASSHLAGGGDTQYF. In DNA, the CDR3 is TGCGCCAGCAGCCACCTAGCGGGGGGTGGAGATACGCAGTATTTT.

The rearrangement links TRBV28 to TRBJ2-1; TRBD1 is a possible D gene (5 bases). Germline values: CDR1 MDHEN, CDR2 SYDVKM. The CDR3 runs to 13 residues. V lost 6 bases and J lost 5, with 11 bases in between. The CDR3 protein is CASRGPLNNEQFF. The CDR3 DNA sequence: TGTGCCAGCAGGGGGCCGCTTAACAATGAGCAGTTCTTC.

This clonotype was seen a handful of times. V usage is TRBV4-1 and J usage is TRBJ2-1; TRBD2 agrees at 12 bases. CDR3 length equals 17 residues. Germline assignment: CDR1 MGHRA and CDR2 YSYEKL. The J segment lost 8 bases and the V segment lost 0 bases, leaving 8 bases of the junction unmatched. CDR3 sequence: CASSQDGLAGGPDEQFF. CDR3 bases: TGCGCCAGCAGCCAAGACGGGCTAGCGGGAGGGCCCGATGAGCAGTTCTTC.

The chain uses TRBV20-1 and TRBJ2-5; 10 nucleotides line up with TRBD1. The germline CDR1 and CDR2 sequences are DFQATT and SNEGSKA (reference sequence). The CDR3 is 13 residues long. Germline trimming cut 6 bases from V and 3 bases from J; bases unmatched to any gene: 4. CDR3 amino acids: CSARGTGEETQYF. In nucleotides, the CDR3 is TGCAGTGCACGGGGGACAGGGGAAGAGACCCAGTACTTC.

A few counts support this clonotype. V usage is TRBV6-4 and J usage is TRBJ2-1; D gene unclear. CDR3 length: 15 amino acids. The V and J ends lost 1 base and 7 bases respectively, with 14 bases between them. CDR1 is MRHNA, CDR2 SNTAGT, per germline. The CDR3 loop is CASSDLGKGINEQFF. The CDR3 DNA is TGTGCCAGCAGTGACTTGGGCAAAGGGATAAATGAGCAGTTCTTC.

To note about this clonotype: Being one base from a much bigger clone, this may be a read error. The CDR3 region has the DNA TGTGCCAGCAGTGCCCCGACAGATACGCAGTATTTT. It specifies CASSAPTDTQYF. This chain joins TRBV28 and TRBJ2-3; D gene ambiguous. V shed 5 bases and J shed 3 bases, with 6 bases lying between them. CDR3 size: 12 residues. CDR1 MDHEN and CDR2 SYDVKM come from the germline V gene.

This clonotype was seen a few times. The chain combines TRBV4-1 with TRBJ2-7, with 13 bases matching TRBD2. The CDR3 is 19 amino acids. With 0 bases clipped from V and 4 bases from J, the junction kept 12 bases outside the gene matches. The germline V gene has CDR1 MGHRA and CDR2 YSYEKL. For the CDR3, the DNA is TGCGCCAGCAGCCAAGATTTTACGGTCGGGACTAGCGGGAAATACGAGCAGTACTTC. Encoded protein: CASSQDFTVGTSGKYEQYF.

The gene calls are TRBV20-1 and TRBJ2-5; 9 bases map to TRBD2. After removal of 5 bases from V and 4 bases from J, the junction contained 8 bases not matched to a gene. Germline CDR1 reads DFQATT; CDR2 reads SNEGSKA (reference sequence). CDR3 length: 14 amino acids. The chain's CDR3 is CSAGHSGSVETQYF. The DNA of the CDR3 is TGCAGTGCTGGACATAGCGGGAGTGTAGAGACCCAGTACTTC.

The rearrangement uses TRBV14 and TRBJ2-5; D possibly corresponds to TRBD1 (6 bases). The J call is in doubt because the DNA end fits TRBJ2-7 better. This CDR3 is 14 amino acids long. Germline lookup yields CDR1 SGHDN and CDR2 FVKESK. CDR3: CASSQAGHSYEQYF. In DNA, the CDR3 is TGTGCCAGCAGCCAAGCGGGACACTCCTACGAGCAGTACTTC.

V gene TRBV28 combines with J gene TRBJ2-7, with 11 bases matching TRBD2. Germline CDR1 and CDR2: MDHEN and SYDVKM. The CDR3 extends over 16 amino acids. The ends lost 6 bases at V and 0 bases at J; junction bases unmatched: 7. CDR3 amino acids: CASSPASGRTSYEQYF. CDR3 nucleotides: TGTGCCAGCAGCCCCGCTAGCGGGAGGACCTCCTACGAGCAGTACTTC.

This clonotype was seen only a few times. The chain recombines TRBV11-2 with TRBJ2-5, with D possibly called TRBD1 or TRBD2 (5 bases each). Trimming removed 3 bases from V and 5 bases from J, with 16 bases in between. CDR1 SGHAT and CDR2 FQNNGV come from the germline V gene. The CDR3 spans 15 residues. CDR3 loop: CASSLRVGAGETQYF. The CDR3 DNA reads as TGTGCCAGCAGCTTGCGGGTAGGGGCAGGGGAGACCCAGTACTTC.

This clonotype was detected only once. The V call is TRBV5-1, the J call TRBJ1-1, with 7 nucleotides matching TRBD1. Germline V gene data show CDR1 as SGHRS and CDR2 as YFSETQ. The CDR3 extends over 16 amino acids. V lost 0 bases to trimming and J lost 5 bases; unmatched junction nucleotides: 10. The CDR3 nucleotides read TGCGCCAGCAGCTTGGTCCCCACAGGGGCGGGTACTGAAGCTTTCTTT. It codes for CASSLVPTGAGTEAFF.

As concerns this clonotype: One junction end does not reproduce the germline sequence, and a read error may be involved. The CDR3 DNA sequence: TGTGCCAGCAATGCCCCACCGAGGTCCTATGAGCAGTACTTC. Residues: CASNAPPRSYEQYF. This sequence joins TRBV27 and TRBJ2-7; no clear D gene. The germline gives CDR1 MNHEY, CDR2 SMNVEV (reference sequence). The CDR3 has 14 residues.

The genes are TRBV9 and TRBJ2-7; a possible D gene is TRBD2 (6 bases). Germline V CDR1 and CDR2: SGDLS, YYNGEE. The CDR3 consists of 15 residues. V gave up 4 bases and J gave up 4 bases, with 18 bases separating them. The CDR3 nucleotides are TGTGCCAGCAGCCCCGGAGTAGCGGCATTATACGAGCAGTACTTC. Its protein product is CASSPGVAALYEQYF. The whole variable domain, remainder taken from reference TRBV9 and TRBJ2-7, is DSGVTQTPKHLITATGQRVTLRCSPRSGDLSVYWYQQSLDQGLQFLIQYYNGEERAKGNILERFSAQQFPDLHSELNLSSLELGDSALYFCASSPGVAALYEQYFGPGTRLTVT.

J is TRBJ2-5 and V is TRBV20-1; 12 positions agree with TRBD2. Germline-derived CDR1 and CDR2 are DFQATT and SNEGSKA (reference sequence). The junction had 0 bases not matched to a gene; V was cut back by 2 bases and J by 5 bases. The CDR3 runs to 13 residues. The CDR3 region is CSARLAGGETQYF. The CDR3 bases are TGCAGTGCTAGACTAGCGGGAGGGGAGACCCAGTACTTC.

This chain joins TRBV20-1 and TRBJ2-6; D not resolved. The CDR3 is 14 amino acids. V dropped 3 bases and J dropped 2 bases, with 8 bases sitting between them. The germline V gene has CDR1 DFQATT and CDR2 SNEGSKA (reference sequence). CDR3: CSARMVAGANVLTF. CDR3 nucleotide sequence: TGCAGTGCTAGGATGGTTGCTGGGGCCAACGTCCTGACTTTC.

This chain uses TRBV29-1 with TRBJ1-4; tentatively, D is TRBD1 (6 bases). Germline CDR1 is SQVTM and CDR2 is ANQGSEA. V lost 4 bases and J 5 bases, leaving 14 bases between the germline ends. The CDR3 is 14 residues long. CDR3 residues: CSVALGGGNEKLFF. The CDR3 region has the DNA TGCAGCGTTGCCCTAGGGGGGGGAAATGAAAAACTGTTTTTT.